The present TCR beta chain was sequenced within a study of cytomegalovirus exposure and HLA in healthy donors. Study details: It was reported in a later analysis that the 120 or so validation repertoires used the same platform as the 666 first-cohort repertoires.

Method: immunoSEQ multiplex PCR; TCRdb's copy keeps in-frame clones and lacks some. Counted here are 300,000 to 350,000 clones, around 90% occurring once; the ten biggest clones make up approximately 0.96%. Comment on this clone: The antigen is unknown.

Overall study findings and caveats: In vitro confirmation showed three CMV-associated chains to be CMV antigen specific. The study put 150 to 200 TCR beta chains on its list as cytomegalovirus-associated. Later, an analysis found that TCR clusters from the first cohort tended to co-occur in the 110 or so validation repertoires.

Trimming left V 5 bases short and J 0 bases short, with 10 bases between. Germline-derived CDR1 and CDR2 are SGHAT and FQNNGV. The CDR3 has 15 amino acids. Sequences were obtained from PBMCs. The chain combines TRBV11-2 with TRBJ1-4; tentatively, D is TRBD1 (6 bases). The TCR was taken from a man aged 30 to 45 in good health and CMV-seronegative. Here the CDR3 DNA reads TGTGCCAGCAGCAATAGACAGGCAACTAATGAAAAACTGTTTTTT. Protein: CASSNRQATNEKLFF.